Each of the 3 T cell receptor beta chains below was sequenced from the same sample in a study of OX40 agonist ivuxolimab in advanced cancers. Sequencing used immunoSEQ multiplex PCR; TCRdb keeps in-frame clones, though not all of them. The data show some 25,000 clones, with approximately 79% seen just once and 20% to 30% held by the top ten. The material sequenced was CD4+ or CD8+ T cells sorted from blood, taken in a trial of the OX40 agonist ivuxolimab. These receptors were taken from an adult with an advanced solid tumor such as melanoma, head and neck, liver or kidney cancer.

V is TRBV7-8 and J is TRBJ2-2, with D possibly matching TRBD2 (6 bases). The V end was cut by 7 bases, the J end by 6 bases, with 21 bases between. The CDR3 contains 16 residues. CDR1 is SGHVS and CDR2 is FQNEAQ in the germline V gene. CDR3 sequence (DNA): TGTGCCAGCACCCTGGAGGTCGGGGGTGACCCCGGGGAGCTGTTTTTT. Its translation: CASTLEVGGDPGELFF.

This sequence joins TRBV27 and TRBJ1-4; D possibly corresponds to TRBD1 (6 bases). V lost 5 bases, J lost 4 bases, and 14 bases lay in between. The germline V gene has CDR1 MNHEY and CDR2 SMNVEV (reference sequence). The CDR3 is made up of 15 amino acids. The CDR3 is CASSTTQGRNEKLFF. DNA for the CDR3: TGTGCCAGCAGTACCACACAGGGTCGTAATGAAAAACTGTTTTTT.

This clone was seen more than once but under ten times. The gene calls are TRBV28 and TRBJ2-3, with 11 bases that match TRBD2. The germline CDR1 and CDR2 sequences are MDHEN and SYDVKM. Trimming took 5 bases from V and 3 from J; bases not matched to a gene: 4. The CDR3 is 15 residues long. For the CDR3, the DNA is TGTGCCAGCAGTCGGGGACTAGCGGATACAGATACGCAGTATTTT. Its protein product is CASSRGLADTDTQYF.